The 21 T cell receptor beta chains below were found in one sample sequenced in a study of T cell repertoires in cytomegalovirus infection. The antigens of these receptors remain unknown. TCRdb fed the reads into MiXCR, producing one record per CDR3 protein. The sample lists some 480,000 distinct CDR3 sequences, 30% to 40% occurring once. This specimen was cultured PBMCs, taken from culture after CMV antigen stimulation. These receptors originate from a human donor in good health (CMV status not recorded). Some clones in this sample may be carry-over from other donors' samples.

This clonotype was found a few times. V and J are TRBV7-3 and TRBJ2-1; the D is unclear. Trimming pared 5 bases from V and 6 bases from J, leaving 14 bases between. The germline V gene encodes CDR1 SGHTA and CDR2 FQGTGA. This CDR3 spans 14 amino acids. The CDR3 reads CASSPAPNANEQFF. As DNA, the CDR3 is TGTGCCAGCAGCCCTGCCCCGAATGCCAATGAGCAGTTCTTC.

The gene calls are TRBV4-3 and TRBJ2-3; TRBD2 matches 7 bases. After removal of 0 bases from V and 4 bases from J, the junction contained 10 bases not matched to a gene. This CDR3 spans 17 amino acids. The germline V gene has CDR1 LGHNA and CDR2 YSLEER. CDR3 residues: CASSQEVTSDIADTQYF. The CDR3 region has the DNA TGCGCCAGCAGCCAAGAAGTCACTAGCGATATTGCAGATACGCAGTATTTT.

This clonotype has ten or more counts. V is TRBV7-6 and J is TRBJ1-5; no firm D call. This CDR3 is built from 13 residues. Germline values: CDR1 SGHVS, CDR2 FNYEAQ. V shed 4 bases and J shed 7 bases, with 11 bases lying between them. The CDR3 sequence is CASSSGPDQPQHF. The CDR3 region has the DNA TGTGCCAGCAGCTCCGGACCGGACCAGCCCCAGCATTTT.

The chain links TRBV7-4 to TRBJ1-2, with D perhaps TRBD1 (5 bases). From germline, CDR1 is SGHVT and CDR2 SQSDAQ. V shed 3 bases and J shed 2 bases, with 10 bases lying between them. The CDR3 contains 14 residues. The CDR3 nucleotides are TGTGCCAGCAGCTTTCGGGGCATCAACTATGGCTACACCTTC. It specifies CASSFRGINYGYTF.

The chain carries TRBV7-2 and TRBJ2-3; no clear D gene. Germline V gene data show CDR1 as SGHTA and CDR2 as FQGNSA. V shed 2 bases and J shed 5 bases, with 11 bases lying between them. The CDR3 is 14 residues long. The CDR3 DNA is TGTGCCAGCAGCTTAAGGATGTCGGGAGATACGCAGTATTTT. Translating gives CASSLRMSGDTQYF.

The chain joins TRBV7-2 to TRBJ2-1; D call uncertain. The CDR3 is made up of 17 amino acids. V was shortened by 0 bases and J by 0 bases, with 12 bases between the two germline ends. Germline V gene sequence: CDR1 SGHTA, CDR2 FQGNSA. The CDR3 DNA reads as TGTGCCAGCAGCTTAGCGTCAGCGACGAGCTCCTACAATGAGCAGTTCTTC. This gives the protein CASSLASATSSYNEQFF. Drawing the rest from reference TRBV7-2 and TRBJ2-1, the complete variable domain is GAGVSQSPSNKVTEKGKDVELRCDPISGHTALYWYRQSLGQGLEFLIYFQGNSAPDKSGLPSDRFSAERTGGSVSTLTIQRTQQEDSAVYLCASSLASATSSYNEQFFGPGTRLTVL.

The V and J genes are TRBV7-8 and TRBJ2-7, with 10 bases lining up with TRBD2. Trimming at V came to 5 bases and at J to 5 bases, leaving 12 bases not matched to a gene. The germline V gene encodes CDR1 SGHVS and CDR2 FQNEAQ. The CDR3 runs 16 residues. DNA of the CDR3: TGTGCCAGCAGCCCATTCGCCCTAGCGGGAGTTAACGAGCAGTACTTC. Translated, it gives CASSPFALAGVNEQYF.

This clonotype was found once. A much larger clone sits a single nucleotide away, making a read error possible. V and J are TRBV6-5 and TRBJ2-3, with a tentative D call TRBD2 (6 bases). Trimming shortened V by 6 bases and J by 0 bases, and 13 bases separated the two germline ends. CDR1 is MNHEY and CDR2 is SVGAGI in the germline V gene. The CDR3 is 15 amino acids. Here the CDR3 DNA reads TGTGCCAGCAGCCAATCGGGACTTAGCACAGATACGCAGTATTTT. Its protein is CASSQSGLSTDTQYF.

This clonotype was detected a few times. The chain combines TRBV19 with TRBJ2-1, with 14 bases identical to TRBD2. After removal of 8 bases from V and 6 bases from J, the junction contained 9 bases not matched to a gene. The CDR3 runs to 16 residues. Germline-derived CDR1 and CDR2 are LNHDA and SQIVND (reference sequence). CDR3 sequence (DNA): TGTGCCAGTCGCTCCGGGACTAGCGGGAGAGGCAATGAGCAGTTCTTC. Protein sequence: CASRSGTSGRGNEQFF. The variable domain in full, with the rest retrieved from reference TRBV19 and TRBJ2-1, is DGGITQSPKYLFRKEGQNVTLSCEQNLNHDAMYWYRQDPGQGLRLIYYSQIVNDFQKGDIAEGYSVSREKKESFPLTVTSAQKNPTAFYLCASRSGTSGRGNEQFFGPGTRLTVL.

The rearrangement joins TRBV12-3 or TRBV12-4 to TRBJ2-3, with TRBD2 identical over 8 bases. Trimming at V came to 5 bases and at J to 4 bases, leaving 8 bases not matched to a gene. The CDR3 contains 15 residues. As DNA, the CDR3 is TGTGCCAGCAGTACTACTAGCGGTTTTTCAGATACGCAGTATTTT. This translates into CASSTTSGFSDTQYF.

The chain uses TRBV7-8 and TRBJ1-2; D gene uncertain. Germline CDR1 and CDR2: SGHVS and FQNEAQ. Trimming shortened V by 2 bases and J by 3 bases, and 7 bases separated the two germline ends. This CDR3 is built from 13 residues. CDR3 sequence reads: CASSLWGDYGYTF. The DNA for the CDR3 is TGTGCCAGCAGCTTATGGGGAGACTATGGCTACACCTTC. Filled out from reference TRBV7-8 and TRBJ1-2, the complete variable domain reads GAGVSQSPRYKVAKRGQDVALRCDPISGHVSLFWYQQALGQGPEFLTYFQNEAQLDKSGLPSDRFFAERPEGSVSTLKIQRTQQEDSAVYLCASSLWGDYGYTFGSGTRLTVV.

J is TRBJ1-5 and V is TRBV19; D gene uncertain. Trimming cost V 8 bases and J 1 base, with 12 bases left between them. This CDR3 comprises 14 residues. Germline V gene data show CDR1 as LNHDA and CDR2 as SQIVND (reference sequence). The CDR3 bases are TGTGCCAGTCGTGTGGGGTTGAGCAATCAGCCCCAGCATTTT. It yields the protein CASRVGLSNQPQHF. The variable domain in full, completed from reference TRBV19 and TRBJ1-5, reads DGGITQSPKYLFRKEGQNVTLSCEQNLNHDAMYWYRQDPGQGLRLIYYSQIVNDFQKGDIAEGYSVSREKKESFPLTVTSAQKNPTAFYLCASRVGLSNQPQHFGDGTRLSIL.

The chain has TRBV11-3 and TRBJ2-3; D possibly corresponds to TRBD2 (6 bases). The CDR3 sequence is 17 residues long. From germline, CDR1 is SGHNT and CDR2 YENEEA. V lost 0 bases and J 2 bases, leaving 15 bases between the germline ends. The CDR3 bases are TGTGCCAGCAGCTTAGATCGCTGGGCGGGGTCCACAGATACGCAGTATTTT. Translation: CASSLDRWAGSTDTQYF.

The rearrangement uses TRBV29-1 and TRBJ2-7, with D uncertain. Germline values: CDR1 SQVTM, CDR2 ANQGSEA. With 6 bases removed from V and 2 bases from J, the gap between germline ends came to 11 bases. CDR3 size: 12 residues. The CDR3 nucleotides read TGCAGCGTGAAGGCCGTTACCTACGAGCAGTACTTC. It translates to CSVKAVTYEQYF.

The J gene is TRBJ2-4, the V gene TRBV7-2; D uncertain. This CDR3 comprises 12 residues. V lost 2 bases and J lost 7, with 6 bases in between. The germline V gene has CDR1 SGHTA and CDR2 FQGNSA. CDR3 protein: CASSLSGNIQYF. Here the CDR3 DNA reads TGTGCCAGCAGCTTATCCGGGAACATTCAGTACTTC.

The CDR3 here is CASSSLGGMTYNEQFF. CDR3 nucleotide sequence: TGTGCCAGCAGCAGCTTGGGCGGGATGACCTACAATGAGCAGTTCTTC. This sequence joins TRBV5-6 and TRBJ2-1; D is perhaps TRBD2 (6 bases). Germline V gives CDR1 SGHDT, CDR2 YYEEEE. This CDR3 is built from 16 residues. Trimming took 4 bases from V and 2 from J, leaving 16 bases between them.

The chain recombines TRBV28 with TRBJ2-7; D is ambiguous. V was cut by 10 bases and J by 3 bases, with 10 bases left in between. This CDR3 is built from 11 residues. CDR1 and CDR2 from the germline V gene are MDHEN and SYDVKM. The CDR3 DNA follows: TGTGCCACGGGTCCCGACTACGAGCAGTACTTC. Its translation is CATGPDYEQYF.

This clonotype has just a few counts. The chain couples TRBV12-3 or TRBV12-4 to TRBJ1-2; 9 positions match TRBD1. The CDR3 sequence is 14 residues long. Unmatched junction bases numbered 5, after V lost 5 bases and J lost 4 bases. DNA of the CDR3: TGTGCCAGCAGTCGGGACAGGGCTAGCTATGGCTACACCTTC. Residues: CASSRDRASYGYTF.

This chain links TRBV20-1 with TRBJ2-7; 9 nucleotides align to TRBD2. With V trimmed by 4 bases and J by 2 bases, 3 bases remained unmatched. The CDR3 is made up of 13 amino acids. Germline V gene lookup returns CDR1 DFQATT and CDR2 SNEGSKA (reference sequence). CDR3 in amino acids: CSATSGDPYEQYF. The CDR3 DNA reads TGCAGTGCTACTAGCGGGGACCCCTACGAGCAGTACTTC.

V and J are TRBV9 and TRBJ2-7; D may be TRBD1 (5 bases). The germline CDR1 and CDR2 sequences are SGDLS and YYNGEE. The V end lost 0 bases, the J end lost 3 bases, and 10 bases lay between the germline ends. CDR3 length equals 14 residues. The CDR3 region is CASSVGGQGYEQYF. The DNA for the CDR3 is TGTGCCAGCAGCGTAGGAGGTCAGGGCTACGAGCAGTACTTC.

In DNA, the CDR3 is TGTGCCAGCAGAGCCGGGAGGGGCAATGGCTACACCTTC. It specifies CASRAGRGNGYTF. This rearrangement joins TRBV6-4 to TRBJ1-2, with D possibly matching TRBD1 (5 bases). This CDR3 region has 13 residues. Trimming took 6 bases from V and 6 from J, leaving 14 bases between them. The germline CDR1 and CDR2 sequences are MRHNA and SNTAGT.